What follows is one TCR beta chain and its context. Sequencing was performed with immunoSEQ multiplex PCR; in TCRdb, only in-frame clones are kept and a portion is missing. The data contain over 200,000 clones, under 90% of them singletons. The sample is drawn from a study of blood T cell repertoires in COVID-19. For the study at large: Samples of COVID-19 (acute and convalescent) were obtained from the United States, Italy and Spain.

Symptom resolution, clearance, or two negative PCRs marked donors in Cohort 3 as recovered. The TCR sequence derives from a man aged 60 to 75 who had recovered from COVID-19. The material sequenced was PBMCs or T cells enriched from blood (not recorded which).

The CDR3 nucleotides are TGTGCCAGCAGCGGACGGACAGGTATGGGGCAGTACTTC. This sequence encodes CASSGRTGMGQYF. V is TRBV5-6 and J is TRBJ2-7; TRBD1 matches at 7 bases. J lost 9 bases, V lost 4 bases, and 10 bases had no gene match. The CDR3 has 13 residues. The germline CDR1 and CDR2 sequences are SGHDT and YYEEEE.